The rows below give T cell receptor beta chains drawn from one sample of a study of cytomegalovirus exposure and HLA in healthy donors. Assay: immunoSEQ multiplex PCR; the TCRdb copy retains only in-frame clones and omits some. The sample comprises some 120,000 clones, around 80% of which are singletons, and 2.5% to 3% rests with the top ten. Sample: PBMCs. The receptors here all came from a woman aged 18-35 years in good health and CMV-seropositive. Each CDR3 is given with its conserved first and last residue. D genes are given only for firm matches. The size of a clone is reported for some rows only, either as once, few or many, or as a class for expanded clones.

d_gene: TRBD2
v_gene: TRBV4-2
abundance: .
len: 14
j_gene: TRBJ2-1
CDR3nt: TGTGCCAGCAGCCAAGATGGACTAGCCACTGAGCAGTTCTTC
CDR3aa: CASSQDGLATEQFF

d_gene: .
v_gene: TRBV2
abundance: .
len: 13
j_gene: TRBJ2-5
CDR3nt: TGTGCCAGCAGAGGGGGGGGGTCGGAGACCCAGTACTTC
CDR3aa: CASRGGGSETQYF

d_gene: .
v_gene: TRBV25-1
abundance: few
len: 13
j_gene: TRBJ1-1
CDR3nt: TGTGCCAGCAGGCCCCGAACAGTCTCTGAAGCTTTCTTT
CDR3aa: CASRPRTVSEAFF

d_gene: TRBD2
v_gene: TRBV9
abundance: .
len: 16
j_gene: TRBJ2-3
CDR3nt: TGTGCCAGCAGTGCCCGACTAGCGGGAAGCACAGATACGCAGTATTTT
CDR3aa: CASSARLAGSTDTQYF

d_gene: .
v_gene: TRBV5-1
abundance: .
len: 14
j_gene: TRBJ2-3
CDR3nt: TGCGCCAGCAGCTTGGTCAGGGTGGAAGATACGCAGTATTTT
CDR3aa: CASSLVRVEDTQYF

d_gene: TRBD1
v_gene: TRBV28
abundance: .
len: 14
j_gene: TRBJ1-4
CDR3nt: TGTGCCAGCAGTTTACCCGACAGGGTTGAAAAACTGTTTTTT
CDR3aa: CASSLPDRVEKLFF

d_gene: .
v_gene: TRBV5-5
abundance: .
len: 15
j_gene: TRBJ2-7
CDR3nt: TGTGCCAGTAGCCCTCGGACAGCCTTCGCCTACGAGCAGTACTTC
CDR3aa: CASSPRTAFAYEQYF

d_gene: TRBD2
v_gene: TRBV10-2
abundance: .
len: 16
j_gene: TRBJ2-3
CDR3nt: TGCGCCAGCACCCCTGGAGACGGGGGGATCACAGATACGCAGTATTTT
CDR3aa: CASTPGDGGITDTQYF

d_gene: .
v_gene: TRBV5-1
abundance: .
len: 14
j_gene: TRBJ2-3
CDR3nt: TGCGCCAGCAGCTCAGGGTTCTCGGAGGATACGCAGTATTTT
CDR3aa: CASSSGFSEDTQYF

d_gene: .
v_gene: TRBV28
abundance: .
len: 15
j_gene: TRBJ1-4
CDR3nt: TGTGCCAGCAGTTTAGACGACAGGCCTAATGAAAAACTGTTTTTT
CDR3aa: CASSLDDRPNEKLFF

d_gene: .
v_gene: TRBV5-1
abundance: few
len: 19
j_gene: TRBJ2-1
CDR3nt: TGCGCCAGCAGCTTGCCGGAGACACGAACAGGTAGCTCCTACAATGAGCAGTTCTTC
CDR3aa: CASSLPETRTGSSYNEQFF

d_gene: .
v_gene: TRBV4-1
abundance: .
len: 16
j_gene: TRBJ1-5
CDR3nt: TGCGCCAGCAGCCAAGCCCCCTCGTCGGGAGATCAGCCCCAGCATTTT
CDR3aa: CASSQAPSSGDQPQHF